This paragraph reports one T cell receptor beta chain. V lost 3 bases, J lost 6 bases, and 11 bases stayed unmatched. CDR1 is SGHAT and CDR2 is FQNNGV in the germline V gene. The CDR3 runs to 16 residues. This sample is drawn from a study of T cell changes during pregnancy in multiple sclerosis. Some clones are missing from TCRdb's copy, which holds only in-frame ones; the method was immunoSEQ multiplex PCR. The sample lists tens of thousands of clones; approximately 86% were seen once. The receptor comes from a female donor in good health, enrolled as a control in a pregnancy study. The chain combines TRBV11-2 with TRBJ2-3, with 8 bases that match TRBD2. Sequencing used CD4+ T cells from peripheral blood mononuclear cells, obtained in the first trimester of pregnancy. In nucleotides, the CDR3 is TGTGCCAGCAGCTTGGTAACGGGAGGGCCTTTGGATACGCAGTATTTT. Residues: CASSLVTGGPLDTQYF.